A selection of T cell receptor beta chains follows, all from one sample in a study of spatial heterogeneity in lung cancer. TCRdb used MiXCR to reprocess the 5' RACE reads, holding one entry per CDR3 protein. This sample yields around 110,000 distinct CDR3 sequences, of which about 12% are seen a single time; roughly 15% belongs to the top ten. The sequencing here drew on PBMCs, taken at follow-up. Every receptor here comes from a male donor with early-stage non-small cell lung cancer. Both conserved end residues are trimmed from each CDR3. D genes are given only for firm matches. Some rows have no size entry. The others give once, few or many, or a class for an expanded clone.

D: .; size: .; V: TRBV7-9; CDR3: ASSITGLSTDTQY
D: .; size: few; V: TRBV7-9; CDR3: ASSPPSAPNTGELF
D: .; size: .; V: TRBV5-1; CDR3: ASSLRQSSTDTQY
D: .; size: few; V: TRBV4-2; CDR3: ASSQEWVGTGYEQY
D: TRBD2; size: many; V: TRBV20-1; CDR3: SARRLSGGDNEQF
D: .; size: few; V: TRBV7-8; CDR3: ASSLAPQGQADTQY
D: .; size: .; V: TRBV6-5; CDR3: ASSRSGSQETQY
D: TRBD1; size: medium-sized; V: TRBV20-1; CDR3: SALQGGHYNSPLH
D: TRBD2; size: few; V: TRBV5-8; CDR3: ASSSGLAGGFTDTQY
D: .; size: few; V: TRBV24-1; CDR3: ATSDFVPADNTEAF
D: .; size: .; V: TRBV6-2/TRBV6-3; CDR3: ASQVVSTDTQY
D: .; size: many; V: TRBV7-3; CDR3: ASSLPGITDTQY
D: .; size: .; V: TRBV20-1; CDR3: SASFTEAF
D: .; size: .; V: TRBV28; CDR3: ASSWSSRNEQF
D: TRBD1; size: few; V: TRBV7-2; CDR3: ASSLALGQGEAF
D: .; size: .; V: TRBV9; CDR3: ASSKRDGPQH
D: .; size: many; V: TRBV7-2; CDR3: ASSNRVWGPF
D: TRBD1; size: many; V: TRBV29-1; CDR3: SVESRDRGTANYGYT
D: .; size: few; V: TRBV2; CDR3: ASSEVGMFYEQY
D: .; size: many; V: TRBV7-2; CDR3: ASSLVVDYNEQF
D: .; size: .; V: TRBV15; CDR3: ATSRERTLFNQPQH
D: .; size: few; V: TRBV3-1; CDR3: ASSPIAGSDTQY
D: TRBD1; size: .; V: TRBV29-1; CDR3: SVAPTGIEKLF